This T cell receptor (beta chain) originates from a study of blood T cells in healthy people across ages. In the study overall: With template switching, about one barcoded beta molecule was captured per two T cells.

Notes on this clonotype: Its specificity is not known.

Researchers collected about 9.6 milliliters of peripheral blood from every single donor. PBMCs numbering at least 6 million were isolated per sample. Per the germline V gene, CDR1 is DFQATT and CDR2 is SNEGSKA (reference sequence). V gave up 6 bases and J gave up 5 bases; unmatched junction bases: 9. The CDR3 has 14 amino acids. A J-beta primer mix and a sample-barcoded 5' primer were used in a second PCR of roughly 6 to 12 cycles. One entry per CDR3 protein results from TCRdb running MiXCR on the 5' RACE reads. The sample yields 580,000 or so distinct CDR3 sequences, about 45% seen once. The study, taken as a whole, reports: Whereas aged donors had fewer naive CD4+ cells, long-lived donors had more of them and higher diversity.

The sequenced material came from blood. The rearrangement links TRBV20-1 to TRBJ2-5, with TRBD1 identical over 10 bases. This TCR was sampled from a man older than 75 in good health. The CDR3: CSALPDRGLETQYF. CDR3 bases: TGCAGTGCACTACCCGACAGGGGGCTTGAGACCCAGTACTTC.